This T cell receptor (beta chain) was recorded in a study of radiotherapy plus CTLA-4 blockade in lung cancer. Germline lookup yields CDR1 SEHNR and CDR2 FQNEAQ (reference sequence). The CDR3 sequence is 14 residues long. V was shortened by 3 bases and J by 6 bases, with 15 bases between the two germline ends. Profiling relied on immunoSEQ multiplex PCR, and the TCRdb table lists in-frame clones only, not all of them. Of roughly 50,000 clones in the sample, about 88% were seen once. This TCR came from a human donor with non-small cell lung cancer whose response to radiotherapy plus ipilimumab could not be evaluated. V and J are TRBV7-9 and TRBJ2-7; the D gene is possibly TRBD1 (5 bases). The sample here was peripheral blood, taken from a patient treated with radiotherapy plus ipilimumab. CDR3 amino acids: CASSLAGSLSEQYF. The CDR3 nucleotides are TGTGCCAGCAGCTTGGCAGGGTCGTTATCCGAGCAGTACTTC. The whole variable domain, remainder taken from reference TRBV7-9 and TRBJ2-7, is DTGVSQNPRHKITKRGQNVTFRCDPISEHNRLYWYRQTLGQGPEFLTYFQNEAQLEKSRLLSDRFSAERPKGSFSTLEIQRTEQGDSAMYLCASSLAGSLSEQYFGPGTRLTVT.